Below, 27 T cell receptor beta chains from the same sample are listed, as sequenced in a study of blood T cell repertoires in COVID-19. Only in-frame clones appear in the TCRdb table, and some are missing; sequencing was by immunoSEQ multiplex PCR. The data contain 200,000 or so clones, around 84% of them singletons. The specimen sequenced was peripheral blood. These receptors were collected from a human donor in a cohort sampled during active COVID-19.

The chain recombines TRBV7-8 with TRBJ1-2; possibly TRBD1 for D (5 bases). The CDR3 is made up of 15 amino acids. Germline loops: CDR1 SGHVS, CDR2 FQNEAQ. The germline V and J ends were trimmed by 3 bases and 2 bases, with 13 bases remaining between them. The CDR3 region is CASSFIRQTNYGYTF. The CDR3 DNA sequence: TGTGCCAGCAGCTTTATCCGACAGACCAACTATGGCTACACCTTC.

The rearrangement joins TRBV15 to TRBJ2-1; maybe TRBD2 (5 bases). V shed 0 bases and J shed 3 bases, with 9 bases lying between them. Germline lookup yields CDR1 LNHNV and CDR2 YYDKDF (reference sequence). The CDR3 is 15 amino acids. The CDR3 region has the DNA TGTGCCACCAGCAGAGACGGCGGGTTCTACAATGAGCAGTTCTTC. It is translated as CATSRDGGFYNEQFF.

The chain combines TRBV28 with TRBJ1-6; TRBD1 agrees at 8 bases. The CDR3 spans 14 residues. Germline lookup yields CDR1 MDHEN and CDR2 SYDVKM. The junction had 6 bases not matched to a gene; V was cut back by 5 bases and J by 9 bases. The DNA of the CDR3 is TGTGCCAGCAGTCCCGGACAGGGTCCTTCACCCCTCCACTTT. This translates into CASSPGQGPSPLHF.

V and J are TRBV3-1 (or the pseudogene TRBV3-2) and TRBJ1-2, with D perhaps matching TRBD1 (5 bases). Germline V gives CDR1 LGHDT, CDR2 YNNKEL (reference sequence). The V gene lost 4 bases and the J gene lost 6 bases, with 15 bases spanning the gap. The CDR3 sequence is 14 residues long. CDR3 DNA: TGTGCCAGCAGCCTTTTGGGGGGGGTACATGGCTACACCTTC. Protein sequence: CASSLLGGVHGYTF.

The chain links TRBV6-5 to TRBJ2-7, with D possibly matching TRBD2 (6 bases). V was pared by 0 bases and J by 2 bases, with 11 bases between. The CDR3 length is 15 residues. Germline V lookup: CDR1 MNHEY, CDR2 SVGAGI. The DNA of the CDR3 is TGTGCCAGCAGTTACTCGGAGGGGTTCCCCTACGAGCAGTACTTC. As protein: CASSYSEGFPYEQYF.

Details on this clone: Distinct nucleotide sequences in the sample also encode this CDR3. The rearrangement uses TRBV18 and TRBJ1-2, with D maybe TRBD1 (5 bases). CDR3 size: 13 residues. V gave up 2 bases and J gave up 2 bases, with 6 bases separating them. CDR1 and CDR2 (germline): KGHSH, LQKENI. This chain's CDR3 is CASSPDRNYGYTF. The CDR3 DNA is TGTGCCAGCTCACCAGACAGAAACTATGGCTACACCTTC. The entire variable domain, with the rest obtained from reference TRBV18 and TRBJ1-2, is as follows: NAGVMQNPRHLVRRRGQEARLRCSPMKGHSHVYWYRQLPEEGLKFMVYLQKENIIDESGMPKERFSAEFPKEGPSILRIQQVVRGDSAAYFCASSPDRNYGYTFGSGTRLTVV.

The gene calls are TRBV7-6 and TRBJ1-1; D unclear. The germline V and J ends were trimmed by 1 base and 0 bases, with 12 bases remaining between them. The CDR3 sequence is 16 residues long. The V gene's germline CDR1 is SGHVS and CDR2 FNYEAQ. DNA of the CDR3: TGTGCCAGCAGCTTAGAACCTCAGTCCATGAACACTGAAGCTTTCTTT. Protein sequence: CASSLEPQSMNTEAFF.

The rearrangement joins TRBV11-2 to TRBJ2-7, with D possibly being TRBD2 (6 bases). The V end lost 3 bases, the J end lost 2 bases, and 11 bases lay between the germline ends. Germline lookup yields CDR1 SGHAT and CDR2 FQNNGV. The CDR3 is 14 residues long. The CDR3 loop reads CASSFIGGTYEQYF. DNA for the CDR3: TGTGCCAGCAGCTTTATCGGGGGAACCTACGAGCAGTACTTC.

The chain employs TRBV4-1 and TRBJ2-2; possible D gene TRBD1, 7 bases. Trimming cost V 3 bases and J 5 bases, with 16 bases left between them. The CDR3 is made up of 16 amino acids. CDR1 and CDR2 (germline): MGHRA, YSYEKL. The CDR3 region is CASSHLRQGGTGELFF. CDR3 DNA: TGCGCCAGCAGCCACTTACGTCAGGGGGGAACCGGGGAGCTGTTTTTT.

This clone was picked up one time. The genes are TRBV4-2 and TRBJ2-1; 11 bases are shared with TRBD2. Germline V gene lookup returns CDR1 LGHNA and CDR2 YNFKEQ. V was clipped by 2 bases and J by 6 bases; unmatched bases: 3. This CDR3 spans 15 amino acids. Here the CDR3 DNA reads TGTGCCAGCAGCCAAATAGCGGGGGGGCCCAATGAGCAGTTCTTC. This translates into CASSQIAGGPNEQFF.

Comment on this clone: Compared with germline, one end of the junction differs, possibly owing to a read error. The chain joins TRBV5-8 to TRBJ1-5; possibly TRBD1 for D (5 bases). Germline loops: CDR1 SGHTS, CDR2 YDEGEE. This CDR3 is 17 amino acids long. The CDR3 protein is CARRRISSPTVGQPQHF. The CDR3, as DNA: TGTGCCCGCAGACGTATCTCAAGCCCGACAGTTGGTCAGCCCCAGCATTTT.

This chain links TRBV2 with TRBJ2-7; 8 nucleotides align to TRBD2. Trimming removed 4 bases from V and 6 bases from J; junction bases left unmatched: 8. Germline V gene lookup returns CDR1 SNHLY and CDR2 FYNNEI. The CDR3 spans 14 residues. The CDR3 spells CASSAGLGTSEQYF. The DNA of the CDR3 is TGTGCCAGCAGTGCGGGACTAGGTACTAGCGAGCAGTACTTC. The complete variable domain, with remaining parts taken from reference TRBV2 and TRBJ2-7, reads EPEVTQTPSHQVTQMGQEVILRCVPISNHLYFYWYRQILGQKVEFLVSFYNNEISEKSEIFDDQFSVERPDGSNFTLKIRSTKLEDSAMYFCASSAGLGTSEQYFGPGTRLTVT.

The chain combines TRBV29-1 with TRBJ1-4; 9 bases are a match to TRBD1. Germline V gene lookup returns CDR1 SQVTM and CDR2 ANQGSEA. The CDR3 has 13 amino acids. With V trimmed by 5 bases and J by 7 bases, 5 bases remained unmatched. The CDR3 region has the DNA TGCAGCGTTCAGGGACAGGGTGCTGAAAAACTGTTTTTT. Protein: CSVQGQGAEKLFF.

The chain carries TRBV2 and TRBJ1-2, with TRBD1 matching 7 bases. CDR3 length: 12 amino acids. The J segment lost 3 bases and the V segment lost 9 bases, leaving 4 bases of the junction unmatched. Looked up from germline, CDR1 is SNHLY and CDR2 is FYNNEI. The CDR3 DNA reads TGTGCCAGTTACGGGACAGACTATGGCTACACCTTC. Translation gives CASYGTDYGYTF. The whole variable domain, remainder taken from reference TRBV2 and TRBJ1-2, is EPEVTQTPSHQVTQMGQEVILRCVPISNHLYFYWYRQILGQKVEFLVSFYNNEISEKSEIFDDQFSVERPDGSNFTLKIRSTKLEDSAMYFCASYGTDYGYTFGSGTRLTVV.

This chain uses TRBV15 with TRBJ1-2; maybe TRBD1 (6 bases). CDR1 is LNHNV and CDR2 is YYDKDF in the germline V gene (reference sequence). The CDR3 has 16 amino acids. Trimming stripped 4 bases from V and 2 bases from J, with 17 bases between. The CDR3 DNA reads TGTGCCACCAGCATAATTGGTCGGGACACGAACTATGGCTACACCTTC. Protein product: CATSIIGRDTNYGYTF.

This clone turned up a few times. This chain connects TRBV5-5 to TRBJ1-4, with D hard to call. This CDR3 spans 14 amino acids. The V end lost 4 bases, the J end lost 6 bases, and 13 bases lay between the germline ends. Germline lookup yields CDR1 SGHKS and CDR2 YYEKEE (reference sequence). CDR3 loop: CASSLGFSDEKLFF. The CDR3 DNA is TGTGCCAGCAGCCTGGGTTTCTCCGATGAAAAACTGTTTTTT.

The chain carries TRBV19 and TRBJ2-5, with 15 bases matching TRBD2. The CDR3 has 15 residues. J was trimmed by 3 bases and V by 6 bases; bases with no gene match: 2. CDR1 LNHDA and CDR2 SQIVND come from the germline V gene (reference sequence). CDR3 sequence reads: CASRGLAGGEETQYF. CDR3 in DNA: TGTGCCAGTAGAGGACTAGCGGGGGGGGAAGAGACCCAGTACTTC.

This clone was detected a few times. This chain uses TRBV2 with TRBJ2-1, with D perhaps TRBD2 (6 bases). With 6 bases removed from V and 0 bases from J, the gap between germline ends came to 15 bases. The CDR3 extends over 16 amino acids. CDR1 SNHLY and CDR2 FYNNEI come from the germline V gene. The DNA of the CDR3 is TGTGCCAGCAGGGATTACATGCGGGGCTCCTACAATGAGCAGTTCTTC. Protein product: CASRDYMRGSYNEQFF.

V is TRBV27 and J is TRBJ2-2; D is uncertain. V was cut by 4 bases and J by 2 bases, with 5 bases left in between. CDR1 and CDR2 (germline): MNHEY, SMNVEV (reference sequence). CDR3 length: 13 residues. The CDR3 sequence is CASSWANTGELFF. CDR3 DNA sequence: TGTGCCAGCAGTTGGGCAAACACCGGGGAGCTGTTTTTT.

The chain carries TRBV3-1 (or the pseudogene TRBV3-2) and TRBJ2-3, with 8 bases identical to TRBD2. In germline, CDR1 is LGHDT, CDR2 YNNKEL (reference sequence). The CDR3 runs 15 residues. The junction had 13 bases not matched to a gene; V was cut back by 7 bases and J by 7 bases. The CDR3 bases are TGTGCCAGCAACCGGGCGGCGGGGGGAATTAATACGCAGTATTTT. It yields the protein CASNRAAGGINTQYF.

The rearrangement uses TRBV15 and TRBJ2-7, with TRBD2 matching over 11 bases. CDR1 is LNHNV and CDR2 is YYDKDF in the germline V gene (reference sequence). The J segment lost 4 bases and the V segment lost 0 bases, leaving 11 bases of the junction unmatched. This CDR3 has 18 amino acids. Written as DNA, the CDR3 is TGTGCCACCAGCAGAGACGACCTACTAGCGGGAGAAGGATACGAGCAGTACTTC. Its protein is CATSRDDLLAGEGYEQYF.

The chain joins TRBV7-9 to TRBJ1-4; possibly TRBD1 for D (5 bases). Germline loops: CDR1 SEHNR, CDR2 FQNEAQ (reference sequence). V was shortened by 6 bases and J by 5 bases, with 16 bases between the two germline ends. The CDR3 totals 15 residues. In DNA form, the CDR3 reads TGTGCCAGCAGTCCCCAGGGTACTGGGAATGAAAAACTGTTTTTT. It yields the protein CASSPQGTGNEKLFF.

The chain links TRBV3-1 (or the pseudogene TRBV3-2) to TRBJ2-1; D is perhaps TRBD2 (5 bases). Germline V gene lookup returns CDR1 LGHDT and CDR2 YNNKEL (reference sequence). The CDR3 runs to 13 residues. Trimming pared 5 bases from V and 8 bases from J, leaving 13 bases between. The CDR3, as DNA: TGTGCCAGCAGCTCAAGAGGAGGCGATGAGCAGTTCTTC. Its translation is CASSSRGGDEQFF.

This sequence joins TRBV2 and TRBJ2-5; TRBD1 agrees at 8 bases. The trim removed 8 bases at V and 5 bases at J, leaving 10 bases unmatched. The V gene's germline CDR1 is SNHLY and CDR2 FYNNEI. This CDR3 comprises 14 residues. The CDR3 region is CASASPDRDETQYF. Here the CDR3 DNA reads TGTGCCAGCGCGAGCCCGGACAGGGACGAGACCCAGTACTTC.

The rearrangement joins TRBV5-1 to TRBJ2-2; D unclear. The CDR3 has 16 residues. Germline V gene lookup returns CDR1 SGHRS and CDR2 YFSETQ. V was pared by 0 bases and J by 4 bases, with 13 bases between. The CDR3 protein is CASSLAGAHGTGELFF. In nucleotides, the CDR3 is TGCGCCAGCAGCTTGGCTGGAGCCCATGGCACCGGGGAGCTGTTTTTT.

This clone appeared once. The chain links TRBV3-1 (or the pseudogene TRBV3-2) to TRBJ2-2, with D perhaps TRBD2 (5 bases). The CDR3 runs 14 residues. The germline V gene has CDR1 LGHDT and CDR2 YNNKEL (reference sequence). Trimming shortened V by 7 bases and J by 2 bases, and 11 bases separated the two germline ends. The CDR3 sequence is CASTKLGNTGELFF. Written as DNA, the CDR3 is TGTGCCAGCACCAAACTAGGAAACACCGGGGAGCTGTTTTTT.

This rearrangement joins TRBV9 to TRBJ2-2, with no clear D. V was shortened by 1 base and J by 3 bases, with 10 bases between the two germline ends. This CDR3 region has 15 residues. Germline CDR1 SGDLS, CDR2 YYNGEE. CDR3 region: CASSVTAGYTGELFF. CDR3 in DNA: TGTGCCAGCAGCGTAACGGCAGGTTACACCGGGGAGCTGTTTTTT.